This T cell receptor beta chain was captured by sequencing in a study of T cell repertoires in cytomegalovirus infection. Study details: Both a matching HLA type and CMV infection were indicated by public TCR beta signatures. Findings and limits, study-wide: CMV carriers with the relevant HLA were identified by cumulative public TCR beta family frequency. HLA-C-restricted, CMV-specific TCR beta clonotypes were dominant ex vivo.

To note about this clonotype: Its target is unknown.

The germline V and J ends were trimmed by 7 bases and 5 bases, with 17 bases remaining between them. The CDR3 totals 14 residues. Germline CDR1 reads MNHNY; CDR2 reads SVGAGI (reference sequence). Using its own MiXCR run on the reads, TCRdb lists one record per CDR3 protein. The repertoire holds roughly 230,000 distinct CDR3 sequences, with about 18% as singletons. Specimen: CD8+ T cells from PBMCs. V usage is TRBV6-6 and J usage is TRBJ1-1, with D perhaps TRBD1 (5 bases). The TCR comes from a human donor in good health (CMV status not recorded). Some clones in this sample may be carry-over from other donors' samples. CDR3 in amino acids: CASNLDSFGTEAFF. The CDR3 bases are TGTGCCAGCAACCTTGACAGTTTTGGAACTGAAGCTTTCTTT.